Listed below are T cell receptor beta chains from one sample, sequenced in a study of human T cells and chemical hapten exposure. From the RACE reads, TCRdb called clonotypes with MiXCR, one entry per CDR3 protein. The repertoire holds just under 350,000 distinct CDR3 sequences, about 7% seen once, with 7.5% to 9% in the top ten. Sequenced material: whole blood, taken in connection with sensitization to the hapten diphenylcyclopropenone (DPC). Receptor source: a woman aged 18 to 35 with alopecia areata. Some clones in this sample may be carry-over from other donors' samples. Both conserved end residues are part of each CDR3. The D gene is left open where the match is weak. A row's size may be missing; if present it is once, few, many or a size class.

j_call d_call v_call clone_size cdr3_aa cdr3_nt
TRBJ2-5 . TRBV2 few CASSPRTTQETQYF TGTGCCAGCAGTCCAAGGACCACGCAAGAGACCCAGTACTTC
TRBJ2-5 TRBD1 TRBV12-3/TRBV12-4 few CASSFGTGLRGQYF TGTGCCAGCAGTTTCGGGACAGGGTTACGGGGGCAGTACTTC
TRBJ1-2 . TRBV10-3 many CAISLQGYGYTF TGTGCCATCAGCCTACAGGGCTATGGCTACACCTTC
TRBJ2-6 . TRBV6-2/TRBV6-3 many CASLSGANVLTF TGTGCCAGCCTATCTGGGGCCAACGTCCTGACTTTC
TRBJ2-1 TRBD1 TRBV25-1 few CASSARPGTDNEQFF TGTGCCAGCAGTGCACGCCCCGGGACAGACAATGAGCAGTTCTTC
TRBJ2-1 . TRBV12-3/TRBV12-4 few CASSLPRDNYGNEQFF TGTGCCAGCAGTTTACCACGGGACAATTACGGGAATGAGCAGTTCTTC
TRBJ1-4 . TRBV7-2 many CASSYRSPLYNEKLFF TGTGCCAGCAGCTACCGTAGTCCGCTTTATAATGAAAAACTGTTTTTT
TRBJ1-4 . TRBV7-9 . CASSLVSEKLFF TGTGCCAGCAGCTTAGTTTCCGAAAAACTGTTTTTT
TRBJ1-2 TRBD1 TRBV7-3 few CASSLNGQGYGYTF TGTGCCAGCAGCTTAAACGGACAGGGCTATGGCTACACCTTC
TRBJ2-3 . TRBV28 many CASSFLNGTDTQYF TGTGCCAGCAGTTTCCTAAACGGGACAGATACGCAGTATTTT
TRBJ2-3 TRBD2 TRBV4-2 many CASSQMGLAGLTDTQYF TGTGCCAGCAGCCAGATGGGACTAGCGGGGTTAACAGATACGCAGTATTTT
TRBJ2-7 . TRBV12-5 . CASGLGLPEDGYEQYF TGTGCTAGTGGTTTGGGGCTACCAGAGGATGGCTACGAGCAGTACTTC
TRBJ2-3 . TRBV7-2 many CASSPDYLSTDTQYF TGTGCCAGCAGCCCAGACTACCTAAGCACAGATACGCAGTATTTT
TRBJ1-1 TRBD1 TRBV6-5 . CASSRMTGVTEAFF TGTGCCAGCAGCCGAATGACAGGGGTCACTGAAGCTTTCTTT
TRBJ1-2 TRBD1 TRBV29-1 . CSVGVNRGGGYTF TGCAGCGTTGGGGTAAACAGGGGGGGCGGCTACACCTTC
TRBJ2-1 TRBD1 TRBV15 . CATKDRVYNEQFF TGTGCCACCAAGGACAGGGTATACAATGAGCAGTTCTTC
TRBJ1-5 . TRBV6-2/TRBV6-3 few CASSFASNQPQHF TGTGCCAGCAGTTTTGCCAGCAATCAGCCCCAGCATTTT
TRBJ1-1 . TRBV20-1 . CSASQADFSGEAFF TGCAGTGCTAGCCAAGCGGACTTCTCAGGTGAAGCTTTCTTT
TRBJ2-4 . TRBV6-5 many CASRSFKQGYIQYF TGTGCCAGCAGGTCCTTCAAACAGGGATACATTCAGTACTTC
TRBJ1-5 . TRBV6-6 many CASSYEPQPQPQHF TGTGCCAGCAGTTACGAACCCCAGCCTCAGCCCCAGCATTTT
TRBJ2-7 . TRBV7-6 many CASSLRVPAGIYEQYF TGTGCCAGCAGCTTAAGGGTACCAGCCGGAATCTACGAGCAGTACTTC
TRBJ1-5 . TRBV6-5 few CASSRGNRNQPQHF TGTGCCAGCAGCCGGGGGAATCGCAATCAGCCCCAGCATTTT
TRBJ2-4 TRBD2 TRBV28 many CASIMGGSKNIQYF TGTGCCAGCATTATGGGGGGGTCCAAAAACATTCAGTACTTC
TRBJ2-3 TRBD2 TRBV10-3 many CAIRRALLAGGPLRSTDTQYF TGTGCCATCAGGCGGGCCCTACTAGCGGGGGGGCCTTTAAGGAGCACAGATACGCAGTATTTT
TRBJ1-1 . TRBV28 . CASSSGIITGTEAFF TGTGCCAGCAGTTCGGGGATCATAACAGGTACTGAAGCTTTCTTT
TRBJ1-4 . TRBV10-3 . CAISETAGGNEKLFF TGTGCCATCAGTGAGACGGCCGGGGGTAATGAAAAACTGTTTTTT
TRBJ1-1 . TRBV7-2 . CASSLTDDGTEAFF TGTGCCAGCAGCTTAACGGACGACGGCACTGAAGCTTTCTTT
TRBJ1-1 . TRBV6-5 few CASSYSAAMNTEAFF TGTGCCAGCAGTTACTCGGCAGCCATGAACACTGAAGCTTTCTTT
TRBJ1-3 . TRBV27 . CASSTQGAGNTIYF TGTGCCAGCTCCACACAGGGCGCTGGAAACACCATATATTTT
TRBJ1-1 . TRBV7-2 . CASSLDRERTEAFF TGTGCCAGCAGCTTAGACAGGGAACGGACTGAAGCTTTCTTT
TRBJ1-6 TRBD1 TRBV15 few CATSGSSGTANSPLHF TGTGCCACCAGCGGGTCATCCGGGACAGCAAATTCACCCCTCCACTTT
TRBJ2-1 TRBD2 TRBV4-3 many CASSQDRGGTGNEQFF TGCGCCAGCAGCCAAGACCGGGGGGGTACAGGGAATGAGCAGTTCTTC
TRBJ1-2 TRBD1 TRBV6-5 few CASSYAYNRGGSYGYTF TGTGCCAGCAGTTACGCGTATAACAGGGGAGGAAGCTATGGCTACACCTTC
TRBJ2-2 . TRBV4-1 few CASSHQYTGELFF TGCGCCAGCAGCCATCAGTACACCGGGGAGCTGTTTTTT
TRBJ1-5 . TRBV3-1 few CASSQDGAPYQPQHF TGTGCCAGCAGCCAAGACGGGGCCCCCTATCAGCCCCAGCATTTT
TRBJ1-1 . TRBV5-1 few CASSGKGDTEAFF TGCGCCAGCAGCGGAAAGGGTGACACTGAAGCTTTCTTT
TRBJ2-3 TRBD1 TRBV29-1 many CSVTTGADTQYF TGCAGCGTTACAACAGGGGCCGATACGCAGTATTTT
TRBJ2-5 . TRBV24-1 few CATSDPTSVGETQYF TGTGCCACCAGTGACCCGACATCAGTTGGAGAGACCCAGTACTTC
TRBJ2-5 . TRBV6-6 few CASSLLGGPQETQYF TGTGCCAGCAGTCTCCTGGGGGGGCCGCAAGAGACCCAGTACTTC
TRBJ1-2 TRBD1 TRBV29-1 few CSVVTGGYGYTF TGCAGCGTTGTTACAGGGGGCTATGGCTACACCTTC
TRBJ2-7 TRBD2 TRBV10-3 once CAISDHPRGGVYEQYF TGTGCCATCAGTGACCACCCCCGGGGGGGCGTTTACGAGCAGTACTTC
TRBJ1-5 . TRBV11-2 many CASSFGQPQHF TGTGCCAGCAGCTTTGGTCAGCCCCAGCATTTT
TRBJ2-5 . TRBV4-1 many CASSQFRTETQYF TGCGCCAGCAGCCAGTTCCGAACGGAGACCCAGTACTTC
TRBJ2-1 . TRBV18 many CASSPAGYNEQFF TGTGCCAGCTCACCGGCTGGTTACAATGAGCAGTTCTTC
TRBJ1-1 . TRBV4-1 few CASSQDKGEKAFF TGCGCCAGCAGCCAAGATAAAGGGGAGAAAGCTTTCTTT